Listed below are T cell receptor beta chains from one sample, sequenced in a study of kidney transplant recipient with SARS-CoV-2 infection. From the reads, TCRdb called clonotypes with MiXCR, one entry per CDR3 protein. Altogether roughly 250,000 distinct CDR3 sequences are present, 25% to 35% being singletons, with the ten largest covering around 7.8%. The source material was a blood sample, sampled at baseline and between days 110 and 120 from a kidney transplant recipient. The receptor set was obtained from a male patient between 25 and 39 years old who had COVID-19 and was a kidney transplant recipient. Some T cells may originate from the graft donor. Each CDR3 is given with its conserved first and last residue. Each record gives: V gene, clone size, J gene, D gene, CDR3 protein, CDR3 DNA. A D gene is named only where the DNA matches it firmly. Expanded clones are given a class, and other clones once, few, many or no size at all.

v_gene: TRBV5-8; abundance: many; j_gene: TRBJ1-2; d_gene: -; CDR3aa: CASILRHPRKTYGYTF; CDR3nt: TGTGCCAGCATATTACGTCATCCACGAAAGACCTATGGCTACACCTTC
v_gene: TRBV19; abundance: many; j_gene: TRBJ2-1; d_gene: TRBD1; CDR3aa: CASSTGQGILNNEQFF; CDR3nt: TGTGCCAGTAGTACGGGACAGGGGATCCTAAACAATGAGCAGTTCTTC
v_gene: TRBV4-1; abundance: many; j_gene: TRBJ2-1; d_gene: -; CDR3aa: CASSQGPFPDSYNEQFF; CDR3nt: TGCGCCAGCAGCCAAGGACCATTCCCGGACAGCTACAATGAGCAGTTCTTC
v_gene: TRBV11-2; abundance: few; j_gene: TRBJ2-5; d_gene: -; CDR3aa: CASSLEFQARETQYF; CDR3nt: TGTGCCAGCAGCTTAGAGTTTCAGGCTCGAGAGACCCAGTACTTC
v_gene: TRBV6-2/TRBV6-3; abundance: many; j_gene: TRBJ2-7; d_gene: TRBD2; CDR3aa: CASSYSISGRGEQYF; CDR3nt: TGTGCCAGCAGTTACTCGATAAGTGGGAGGGGTGAGCAGTACTTC
v_gene: TRBV6-5; abundance: many; j_gene: TRBJ2-6; d_gene: TRBD1; CDR3aa: CASSYSGQGYSGANVLTF; CDR3nt: TGTGCCAGCAGTTACTCCGGACAGGGATACTCTGGGGCCAACGTCCTGACTTTC
v_gene: TRBV7-2; abundance: many; j_gene: TRBJ1-6; d_gene: TRBD1; CDR3aa: CASSLGIGGTVSSYNSPLHF; CDR3nt: TGTGCCAGCAGCTTAGGCATAGGCGGGACAGTCAGCTCCTATAATTCACCCCTCCACTTT
v_gene: TRBV12-3/TRBV12-4; abundance: many; j_gene: TRBJ1-2; d_gene: -; CDR3aa: CASSLKDTAGKTYGYTF; CDR3nt: TGTGCCAGCAGTCTCAAAGACACAGCAGGAAAGACCTATGGCTACACCTTC
v_gene: TRBV7-9; abundance: -; j_gene: TRBJ2-1; d_gene: -; CDR3aa: CASRRGTQPKQFF; CDR3nt: TGTGCCAGCCGCAGGGGTACACAGCCAAAGCAGTTCTTC
v_gene: TRBV4-1; abundance: many; j_gene: TRBJ2-3; d_gene: -; CDR3aa: CASSRFGGGMVADTQYF; CDR3nt: TGCGCCAGCAGCCGTTTCGGTGGGGGGATGGTGGCAGATACGCAGTATTTT
v_gene: TRBV3-1; abundance: -; j_gene: TRBJ2-5; d_gene: -; CDR3aa: CASSKTFPISFSETRYF; CDR3nt: TGTGCCAGCAGCAAAACATTTCCCATTTCTTTCTCTGAGACCCGGTACTTC
v_gene: TRBV3-1; abundance: once; j_gene: TRBJ1-2; d_gene: -; CDR3aa: CASSKRCTLRKTYDYTF; CDR3nt: TGTGCCAGCAGCAAACGGTGCACCCTTCGAAAGACCTATGACTACACCTTC